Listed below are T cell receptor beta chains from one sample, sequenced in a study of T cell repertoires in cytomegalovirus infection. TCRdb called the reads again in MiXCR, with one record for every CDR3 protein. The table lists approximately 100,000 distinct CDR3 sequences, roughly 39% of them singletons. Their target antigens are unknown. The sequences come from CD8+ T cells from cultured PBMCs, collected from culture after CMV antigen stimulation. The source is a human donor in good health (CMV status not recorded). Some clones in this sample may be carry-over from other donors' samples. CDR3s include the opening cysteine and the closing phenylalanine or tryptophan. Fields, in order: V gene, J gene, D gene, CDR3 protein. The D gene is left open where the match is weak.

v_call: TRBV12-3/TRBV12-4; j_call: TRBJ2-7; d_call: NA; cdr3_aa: CASSDSGHEQYF
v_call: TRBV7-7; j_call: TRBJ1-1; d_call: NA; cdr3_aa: CASSDSLNTEAFF
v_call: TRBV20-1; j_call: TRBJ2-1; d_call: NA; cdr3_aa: CSARDGSLEFF
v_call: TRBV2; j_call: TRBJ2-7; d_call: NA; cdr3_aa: CASSDNTPYEQYF
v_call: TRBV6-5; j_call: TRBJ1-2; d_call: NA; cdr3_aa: CASSYITGNSGYTF
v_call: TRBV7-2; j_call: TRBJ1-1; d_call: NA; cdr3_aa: CASQWVPNTEAFF
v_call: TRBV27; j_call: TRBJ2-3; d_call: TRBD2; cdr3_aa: CASSPLVGGAWDTQYF
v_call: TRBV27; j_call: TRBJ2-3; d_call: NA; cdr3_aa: CASSPPELTDTQYF
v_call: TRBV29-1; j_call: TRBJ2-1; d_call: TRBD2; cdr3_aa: CSVSGGLAGVNEQFF
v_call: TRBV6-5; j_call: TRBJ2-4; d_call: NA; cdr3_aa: CASRTGLDIQYF
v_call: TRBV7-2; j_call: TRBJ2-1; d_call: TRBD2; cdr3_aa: CASSFHLAGDNEQFF
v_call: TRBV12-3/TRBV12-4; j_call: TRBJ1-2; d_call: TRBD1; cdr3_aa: CASSPTGTGSSGYGYTF
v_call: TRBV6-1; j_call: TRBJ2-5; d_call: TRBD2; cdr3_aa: CASSDIFGGAALQETQYF
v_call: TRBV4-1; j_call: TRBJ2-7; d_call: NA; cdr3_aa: CASSLLRDSYEQYF
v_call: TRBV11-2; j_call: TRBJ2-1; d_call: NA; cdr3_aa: CASSYDPRLGSYNEQFF
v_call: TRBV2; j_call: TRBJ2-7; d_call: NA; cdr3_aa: CASSPTFGISYEQYF
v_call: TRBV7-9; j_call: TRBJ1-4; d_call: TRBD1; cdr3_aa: CASSDARNRGYDNEKLFF
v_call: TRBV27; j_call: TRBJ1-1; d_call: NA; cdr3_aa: CASSLSGREQELPTEAFF
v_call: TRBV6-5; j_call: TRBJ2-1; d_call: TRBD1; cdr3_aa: CASSYTFTGGFYNEQFF
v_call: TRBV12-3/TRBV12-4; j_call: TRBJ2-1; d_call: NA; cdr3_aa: CASGSGGPYNEQFF
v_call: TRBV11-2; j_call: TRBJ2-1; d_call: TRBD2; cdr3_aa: CASSLLGTSGGFWNEQFF
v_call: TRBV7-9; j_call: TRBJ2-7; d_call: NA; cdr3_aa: CASSLEGPLYEQYF
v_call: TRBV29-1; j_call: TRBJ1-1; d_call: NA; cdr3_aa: CSVEGSEAFF
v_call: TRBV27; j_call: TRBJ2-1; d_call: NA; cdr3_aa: CASSSGTYNEQFF
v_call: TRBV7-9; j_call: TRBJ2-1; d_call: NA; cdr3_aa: CASSPQASSYNEQFF
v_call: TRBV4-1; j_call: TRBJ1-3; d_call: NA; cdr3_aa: CASQGSNGNTIYF
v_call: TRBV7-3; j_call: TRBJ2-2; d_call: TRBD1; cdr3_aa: CASSLTRTGGETGELFF
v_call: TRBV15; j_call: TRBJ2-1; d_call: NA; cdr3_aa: CATSSWESPLQSEQFF
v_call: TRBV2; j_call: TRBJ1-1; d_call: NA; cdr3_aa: CASSDYMMVTEAFF
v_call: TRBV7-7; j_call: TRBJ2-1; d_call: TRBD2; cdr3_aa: CASSPGLAGDDEQFF
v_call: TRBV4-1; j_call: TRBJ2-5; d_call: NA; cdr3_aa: CASSPPGLETQYF
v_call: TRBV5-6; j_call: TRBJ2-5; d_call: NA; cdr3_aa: CASSLIQAPGETQYF
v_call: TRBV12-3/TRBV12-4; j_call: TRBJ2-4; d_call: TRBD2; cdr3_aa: CASSLLGGGAKNIQYF
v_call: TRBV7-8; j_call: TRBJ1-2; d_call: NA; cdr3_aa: CASSLWGLSYGYTF
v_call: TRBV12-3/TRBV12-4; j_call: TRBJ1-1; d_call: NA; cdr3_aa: CASSLNFGRTEAFF
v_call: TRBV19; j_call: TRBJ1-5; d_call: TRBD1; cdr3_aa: CASSIPEPWTGSNQPQHF
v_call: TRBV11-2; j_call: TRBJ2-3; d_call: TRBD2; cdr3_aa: CASSFSGGGVGGTDTQYF
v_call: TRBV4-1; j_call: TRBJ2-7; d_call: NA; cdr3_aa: CASSQAPGTYSYEQYF
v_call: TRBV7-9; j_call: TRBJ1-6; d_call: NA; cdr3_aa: CAYRGRGSPLHF
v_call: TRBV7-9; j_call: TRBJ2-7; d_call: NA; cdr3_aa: CASSQKSGPEQYF
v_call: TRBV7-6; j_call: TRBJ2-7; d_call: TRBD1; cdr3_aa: CASSLEDRGKPYEQYF
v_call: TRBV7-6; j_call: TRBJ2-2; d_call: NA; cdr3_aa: CASRAGAAGTGELFF
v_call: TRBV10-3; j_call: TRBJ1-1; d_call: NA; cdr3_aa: CAISDPPPNPLRVHTEAFF
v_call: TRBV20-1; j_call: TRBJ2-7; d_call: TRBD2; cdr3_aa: CSATKSGTSFGEQYF
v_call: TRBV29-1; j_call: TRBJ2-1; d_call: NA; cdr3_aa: CSVELVSDEQFF
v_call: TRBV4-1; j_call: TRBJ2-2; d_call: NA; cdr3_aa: CASSLGAGELFF
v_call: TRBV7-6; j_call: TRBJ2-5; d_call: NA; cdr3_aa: CASSSGAGLETQYF
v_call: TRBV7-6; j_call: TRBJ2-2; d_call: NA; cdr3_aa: CASSSTDLHPPGELFF
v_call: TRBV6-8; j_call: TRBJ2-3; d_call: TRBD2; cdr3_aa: CASSYSSLAGGQDTQYF
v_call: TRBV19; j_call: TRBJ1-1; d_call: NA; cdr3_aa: CASSMGVWTEAFF
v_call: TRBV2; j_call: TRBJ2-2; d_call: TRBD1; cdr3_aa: CASSDRVYTGELFF
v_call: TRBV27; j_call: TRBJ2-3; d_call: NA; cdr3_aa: CASSLTGSSTDTQYF
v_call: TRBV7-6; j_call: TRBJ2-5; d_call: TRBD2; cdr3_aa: CAIGTSGEETQYF
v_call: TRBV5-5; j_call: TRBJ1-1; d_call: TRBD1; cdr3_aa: CASSLDMTGANTEAFF